The TCR beta chain under discussion was sequenced for a study of control samples from healthy donors and cancer patients. The protocol was immunoSEQ multiplex PCR, while the TCRdb copy is restricted to in-frame clones and leaves out a portion. The sample records roughly 50,000 clones, about 95% being singletons. This clonotype was sampled from a man under 40 in good health. The sample was blood.

The DNA for the CDR3 is TGTGCCAGCAGTCCGACAGCAACTAATGAAAAACTGTTTTTT. It specifies CASSPTATNEKLFF. The chain couples TRBV27 to TRBJ1-4, with D possibly matching TRBD1 (5 bases). CDR3 length: 14 amino acids. V dropped 5 bases and J dropped 0 bases, with 7 bases sitting between them. The germline V gene has CDR1 MNHEY and CDR2 SMNVEV (reference sequence).